The subject of this entry is one T cell receptor beta chain. Libraries were prepared by immunoSEQ multiplex PCR; TCRdb keeps only in-frame clonotypes and omits some of them. This table has hundreds of thousands of clones, over 75% appearing once. The study recruited people aged roughly 18 to 100 years across approximately 24 US areas. This entry belongs to a study of blood T cell repertoires in COVID-19. Study as a whole: Sources were T cells, B-cell-depleted T cells, or PBMCs; the material itself was cDNA or gDNA.

This CDR3 contains 12 residues. V lost 2 bases to trimming and J lost 11 bases, with 12 bases between them. CDR1 and CDR2 from the germline V gene are MDHEN and SYDVKM. This rearrangement joins TRBV28 to TRBJ1-1; no firm D call. Sequencing was done on a sample of PBMCs or T cells enriched from blood (not recorded which). The receptor was isolated from a woman aged 25 to 39 who had recovered from COVID-19. The CDR3 sequence: CASSLMREVAFF. In nucleotides, the CDR3 is TGTGCCAGCAGTTTAATGAGGGAGGTCGCTTTCTTT. Full variable domain (remainder filled in from reference TRBV28 and TRBJ1-1): DVKVTQSSRYLVKRTGEKVFLECVQDMDHENMFWYRQDPGLGLRLIYFSYDVKMKEKGDIPEGYSVSREKKERFSLILESASTNQTSMYLCASSLMREVAFFGQGTRLTVV.